Listed here are 25 T cell receptor beta chains from one sample, sequenced in a study of patients and donors after allogeneic stem cell transplantation. In TCRdb, the RT-PCR reads were re-called with MiXCR into one record per CDR3 protein. The sample carries more than 850,000 distinct CDR3 sequences, about 20% recorded once. Sequenced sample: blood, either unsorted or a sorted T cell fraction (not recorded which). The origin of the receptors is a human donor who was either an allogeneic HSCT recipient or a stem cell or donor lymphocyte infusion donor (not recorded which). It is not recorded whose cells these are; they may come from a transplant donor.

This clonotype was seen more than once but under ten times. The gene calls are TRBV27 and TRBJ1-2, with 7 positions matching TRBD1. Germline assignment: CDR1 MNHEY and CDR2 SMNVEV (reference sequence). CDR3 length equals 14 residues. Germline trimming cut 1 base from V and 8 bases from J; bases unmatched to any gene: 7. The CDR3 reads CASSLFPGGSGYTF. CDR3 nucleotide sequence: TGTGCCAGCAGTTTATTTCCAGGGGGTAGCGGCTACACCTTC.

This clonotype was counted at least ten times. The chain uses TRBV6-6 and TRBJ1-4, with D uncertain. Germline V gives CDR1 MNHNY, CDR2 SVGAGI (reference sequence). The CDR3 runs 12 residues. The V and J ends lost 6 bases and 7 bases respectively, with 9 bases between them. The CDR3 DNA is TGTGCCAGCAGCCGAGTTCGTGAAAAACTGTTTTTT. Protein: CASSRVREKLFF.

At least ten counts were recorded for this clonotype. The J gene is TRBJ1-5, the V gene TRBV6-1; D is ambiguous. This CDR3 has 11 amino acids. Germline-derived CDR1 and CDR2 are MNHNS and SASEGT. The V and J ends lost 1 base and 7 bases respectively, with 2 bases between them. Here the CDR3 reads CASSEGQPQHF. CDR3 DNA sequence: TGTGCCAGCAGTGAAGGCCAGCCCCAGCATTTT.

This clonotype turned up a few times. The chain employs TRBV20-1 and TRBJ1-1; the D gene is possibly TRBD1 (5 bases). The V gene lost 6 bases and the J gene lost 0 bases, with 11 bases spanning the gap. Germline CDR1 reads DFQATT; CDR2 reads SNEGSKA (reference sequence). The CDR3 extends over 13 amino acids. The CDR3 sequence: CSAPDKLNTEAFF. CDR3 nucleotides: TGCAGTGCGCCGGACAAGTTGAACACTGAAGCTTTCTTT.

V is TRBV15 and J is TRBJ1-3; no firm D call. This CDR3 region has 13 residues. The germline CDR1 and CDR2 sequences are LNHNV and YYDKDF (reference sequence). Between the trimmed V and J ends, which lost 8 bases and 0 bases, there was a span of 8 bases. The CDR3 spells CATDGDSGNTIYF. The CDR3 DNA reads TGTGCCACCGACGGGGACTCTGGAAACACCATATATTTT.

V usage is TRBV7-6 and J usage is TRBJ2-2, with 9 bases lining up with TRBD2. V lost 1 base to trimming and J lost 7 bases; unmatched junction nucleotides: 4. The CDR3 covers 15 residues. Germline loops: CDR1 SGHVS, CDR2 FNYEAQ. The CDR3 region has the DNA TGTGCCAGCAGCTTAGGCGGGGGGGCCGTCGGGGAGCTGTTTTTT. Encoded protein: CASSLGGGAVGELFF.

This clonotype was recorded a few times. The rearrangement uses TRBV15 and TRBJ2-1; D gene uncertain. Per the germline V gene, CDR1 is LNHNV and CDR2 is YYDKDF (reference sequence). V was clipped by 0 bases and J by 9 bases, with 6 bases between them. The CDR3 is 12 residues long. The CDR3 nucleotides read TGTGCCACCAGCAGAGAATTGGTTGAGCAGTTCTTC. Protein sequence: CATSRELVEQFF.

The CDR3 DNA follows: TGTGCCAGCAGTTACTCTCGGGGAAATGAGCAGTTCTTC. Amino acid sequence: CASSYSRGNEQFF. V usage is TRBV6-5 and J usage is TRBJ2-1; D may be TRBD2 (5 bases). The germline V and J ends were trimmed by 0 bases and 7 bases, with 7 bases remaining between them. The CDR3 has 13 residues. From germline, CDR1 is MNHEY and CDR2 SVGAGI.

In its sample, this clonotype was seen a few times. The gene calls are TRBV12-3 or TRBV12-4 and TRBJ1-1; a possible D gene is TRBD1 (5 bases). V was trimmed by 3 bases and J by 1 base, leaving 12 bases between them. This CDR3 comprises 15 residues. CDR3 DNA sequence: TGTGCCAGCAGTTTCGGGGGATGGGAGAACACTGAAGCTTTCTTT. Its translation: CASSFGGWENTEAFF.

At least ten counts were recorded for this clonotype. The V gene is TRBV12-3 or TRBV12-4, the J gene TRBJ2-7; D perhaps matches TRBD1 (6 bases). V dropped 6 bases and J dropped 3 bases, with 12 bases sitting between them. This CDR3 has 13 amino acids. The CDR3 protein is CASSYQQGYEQYF. In DNA form, the CDR3 reads TGTGCCAGCAGCTATCAACAGGGCTACGAGCAGTACTTC.

The chain uses TRBV5-1 and TRBJ1-1, with D possibly TRBD1 on 6 matching bases. Trimming pared 4 bases from V and 7 bases from J, leaving 11 bases between. The CDR3 is 12 residues long. Germline values: CDR1 SGHRS, CDR2 YFSETQ. The CDR3 spells CASSPIRGEAFF. As DNA, the CDR3 is TGCGCCAGCAGCCCCATCAGGGGTGAAGCTTTCTTT.

This clonotype was counted between two and nine times. The chain links TRBV27 to TRBJ2-3; 7 positions match TRBD1. This CDR3 is 14 amino acids long. With 5 bases clipped from V and 5 bases from J, the junction kept 7 bases outside the gene matches. Germline CDR1 and CDR2: MNHEY and SMNVEV (reference sequence). CDR3 sequence reads: CASSHDRARDTQYF. The CDR3 nucleotides read TGTGCCAGCAGTCACGACAGGGCCAGAGATACGCAGTATTTT.

This clonotype was counted ten times or more. CDR3 sequence reads: CASTYGGRGQPQHF. The DNA of the CDR3 is TGTGCCAGCACCTATGGGGGACGGGGGCAGCCCCAGCATTTT. The chain carries TRBV12-3 or TRBV12-4 and TRBJ1-5; TRBD1 might be the D (5 bases). V was trimmed by 7 bases and J by 7 bases, leaving 17 bases between them. This CDR3 contains 14 residues.

The CDR3 DNA is TGTGCCAGCAGCCCTACTAGGAGGCCCTACAATGAGCAGTTCTTC. As protein: CASSPTRRPYNEQFF. This sequence joins TRBV7-9 and TRBJ2-1, with D possibly TRBD2 on 5 matching bases. This CDR3 is 15 amino acids long. Germline V gene data show CDR1 as SEHNR and CDR2 as FQNEAQ (reference sequence). Trimming shortened V by 5 bases and J by 2 bases, and 13 bases separated the two germline ends.

V gene TRBV29-1 combines with J gene TRBJ2-5; TRBD2 matches 7 bases. This CDR3 region has 16 residues. The V and J ends lost 7 bases and 5 bases, in that order; junction bases with no gene match: 19. The V gene's germline CDR1 is SQVTM and CDR2 ANQGSEA. CDR3 DNA sequence: TGCAGCGCCATCATGGGCGGGAGCAGGGCGAGGGAGACCCAGTACTTC. Translating gives CSAIMGGSRARETQYF.

This clonotype appeared a few times. V and J are TRBV20-1 and TRBJ1-3; no firm D call. V was shortened by 5 bases and J by 1 base, with 18 bases between the two germline ends. CDR3 length equals 16 residues. CDR1 is DFQATT and CDR2 is SNEGSKA in the germline V gene (reference sequence). CDR3 amino acids: CSAAPGSPYSGNTIYF. The CDR3, as DNA: TGCAGTGCTGCTCCGGGTTCTCCTTATTCTGGAAACACCATATATTTT.

The V and J genes are TRBV7-9 and TRBJ1-2; D is undetermined. The V gene lost 4 bases and the J gene lost 8 bases, with 14 bases spanning the gap. The CDR3 is 13 residues long. Germline CDR1 SEHNR, CDR2 FQNEAQ (reference sequence). The CDR3, as DNA: TGTGCCAGCAGCTCACGGACGGAGGAAGGCTACACCTTC. Amino acid sequence: CASSSRTEEGYTF.

The sample holds a few counts of this clonotype. This rearrangement joins TRBV12-3 or TRBV12-4 to TRBJ2-1; TRBD2 is a possible D gene (5 bases). The CDR3 covers 15 residues. Trimming removed 5 bases at V and 7 bases at J, with 18 bases between. Here the CDR3 reads CASSPPGKRVNEQFF. Written as DNA, the CDR3 is TGTGCCAGCAGTCCCCCGGGAAAAAGGGTGAATGAGCAGTTCTTC.

The V and J genes are TRBV5-6 and TRBJ2-7; the match to TRBD2 covers 8 bases. Germline loops: CDR1 SGHDT, CDR2 YYEEEE. V lost 0 bases to trimming and J lost 1 base; unmatched junction nucleotides: 9. The CDR3 is 17 residues long. The CDR3 DNA follows: TGTGCCAGCAGCTTGGCCTTTCGGGGGGGGCCTTCCTACGAGCAGTACTTC. It is translated as CASSLAFRGGPSYEQYF.

This chain uses TRBV29-1 with TRBJ1-5; possibly TRBD1 for D (6 bases). Germline V gene lookup returns CDR1 SQVTM and CDR2 ANQGSEA. The CDR3 contains 12 residues. Deletions cut 7 bases from V and 6 bases from J, with 13 bases between. CDR3 loop: CSGQGYFQPQHF. The CDR3 DNA is TGCAGCGGTCAGGGGTATTTTCAGCCCCAGCATTTT. Based on the CDR3 plus reference TRBV29-1 and TRBJ1-5, the full variable domain is SAVISQKPSRDICQRGTSLTIQCQVDSQVTMMFWYRQQPGQSLTLIATANQGSEATYESGFVIDKFPISRPNLTFSTLTVSNMSPEDSSIYLCSGQGYFQPQHFGDGTRLSIL.

The chain uses TRBV20-1 and TRBJ2-7; 7 bases align to TRBD2. This CDR3 region has 13 residues. The trim removed 7 bases at V and 0 bases at J, leaving 6 bases unmatched. The germline gives CDR1 DFQATT, CDR2 SNEGSKA (reference sequence). The CDR3 DNA follows: TGCAGTGTTCGGCGGGAGCACTCCTACGAGCAGTACTTC. It is translated as CSVRREHSYEQYF.

This clonotype was seen only a few times. The chain has TRBV7-9 and TRBJ1-2, with 8 bases aligning to TRBD1. V lost 4 bases to trimming and J lost 2 bases; unmatched junction nucleotides: 3. This CDR3 is 14 amino acids long. Germline V lookup: CDR1 SEHNR, CDR2 FQNEAQ (reference sequence). The CDR3, as DNA: TGTGCCAGCAGCTCCTACAGGGGGAACTATGGCTACACCTTC. Translating gives CASSSYRGNYGYTF.

This clonotype showed up just a few times. The CDR3 loop reads CAWSRSVEWGEQFF. CDR3 coding DNA: TGTGCCTGGAGCCGGTCGGTGGAGTGGGGTGAGCAGTTCTTC. V is TRBV30 and J is TRBJ2-1, with D hard to call. CDR1 is GTSNPN and CDR2 is SVGIG in the germline V gene (reference sequence). The germline V and J ends were trimmed by 3 bases and 9 bases, with 18 bases remaining between them. CDR3 length equals 14 residues. Variable domain in full (rest from reference TRBV30 and TRBJ2-1): SQTIHQWPATLVQPVGSPLSLECTVEGTSNPNLYWYRQAAGRGLQLLFYSVGIGQISSEVPQNLSASRPQDRQFILSSKKLLLSDSGFYLCAWSRSVEWGEQFFGPGTRLTVL.

The table lists this clonotype with a few counts. The rearrangement joins TRBV9 to TRBJ2-1; TRBD2 aligns across 9 bases. Germline trimming cut 3 bases from V and 8 bases from J; bases unmatched to any gene: 9. Germline CDR1 and CDR2: SGDLS and YYNGEE. CDR3 size: 15 residues. The CDR3 here is CASSGRGGRIDEQFF. The CDR3 DNA follows: TGTGCCAGCAGCGGGCGGGGGGGCCGAATCGATGAGCAGTTCTTC.

The rearrangement links TRBV27 to TRBJ2-1, with TRBD2 matching over 8 bases. This CDR3 spans 13 amino acids. After removal of 7 bases from V and 9 bases from J, the junction contained 8 bases not matched to a gene. The germline V gene has CDR1 MNHEY and CDR2 SMNVEV (reference sequence). CDR3 sequence: CASKKREIGEQFF. Written as DNA, the CDR3 is TGTGCCAGCAAAAAGCGGGAGATAGGTGAGCAGTTCTTC.